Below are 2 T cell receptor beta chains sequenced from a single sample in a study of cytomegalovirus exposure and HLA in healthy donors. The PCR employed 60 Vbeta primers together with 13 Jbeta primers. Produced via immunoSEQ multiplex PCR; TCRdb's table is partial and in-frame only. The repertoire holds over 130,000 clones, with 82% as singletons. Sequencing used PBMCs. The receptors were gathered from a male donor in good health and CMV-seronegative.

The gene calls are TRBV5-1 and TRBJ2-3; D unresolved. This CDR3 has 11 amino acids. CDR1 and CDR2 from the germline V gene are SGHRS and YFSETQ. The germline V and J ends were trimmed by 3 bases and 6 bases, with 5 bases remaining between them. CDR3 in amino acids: CASSYGDTQYF. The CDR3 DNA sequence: TGCGCCAGCAGCTACGGGGATACGCAGTATTTT.

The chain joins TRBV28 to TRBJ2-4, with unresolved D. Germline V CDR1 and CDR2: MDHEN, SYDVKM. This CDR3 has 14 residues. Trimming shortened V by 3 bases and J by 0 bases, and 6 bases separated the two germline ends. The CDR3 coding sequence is TGTGCCAGCAGTTTGGGCCTAGCCAAAAACATTCAGTACTTC. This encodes CASSLGLAKNIQYF.